This T cell receptor beta chain was profiled in a study of blood T cells in healthy people across ages. Primed by a sample-barcoded 5' primer and a J-beta primer mix, a second PCR proceeded for about 7 to 11 cycles. TCRdb analysed the 5' RACE reads with MiXCR anew, one entry per CDR3 protein. The sample has almost 550,000 distinct CDR3 sequences; nearly 25% are singletons. This sample also belongs to another study, concerning T cells of mothers and their children. That study adds: Every mother produced more than 9.5 million TCR beta CDR3 reads, whereas every child provided about 3 million. A slight, non-significant increase in overlap was found for related mother-child pairs relative to unrelated pairs.

Source material: blood. The origin of this receptor is a boy aged 10-17 years in good health.

The CDR3 loop is CASSLYRVGTEAFF. CDR3 nucleotide sequence: TGTGCCAGCAGTTTATACAGAGTGGGTACCGAAGCTTTCTTT. The chain has TRBV28 and TRBJ1-1; D remains unclear. V was cut by 1 base and J by 8 bases, with 14 bases left in between. The germline V gene has CDR1 MDHEN and CDR2 SYDVKM. The CDR3 runs 14 residues.